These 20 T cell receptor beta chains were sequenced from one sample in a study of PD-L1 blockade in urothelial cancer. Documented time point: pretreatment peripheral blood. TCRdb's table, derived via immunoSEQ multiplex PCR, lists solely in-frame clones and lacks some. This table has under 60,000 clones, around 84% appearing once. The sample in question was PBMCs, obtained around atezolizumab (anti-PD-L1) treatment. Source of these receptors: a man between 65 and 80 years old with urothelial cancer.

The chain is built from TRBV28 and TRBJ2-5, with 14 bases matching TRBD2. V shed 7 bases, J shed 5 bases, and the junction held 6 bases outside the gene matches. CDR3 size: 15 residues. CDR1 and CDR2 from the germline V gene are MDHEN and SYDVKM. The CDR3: CASIGTSGSLETQYF. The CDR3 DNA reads TGTGCCAGCATTGGGACTAGCGGGAGTTTGGAGACCCAGTACTTC.

CDR3 nucleotide sequence: TGTGCCAGCAGCTCCTCCCGTTGGCTTTCTTATGGCTACACCTTC. Translated: CASSSSRWLSYGYTF. This chain uses TRBV5-6 with TRBJ1-2, with no clear D. CDR1 and CDR2 (germline): SGHDT, YYEEEE. With 3 bases removed from V and 5 bases from J, the gap between germline ends came to 17 bases. There are 15 residues in the CDR3.

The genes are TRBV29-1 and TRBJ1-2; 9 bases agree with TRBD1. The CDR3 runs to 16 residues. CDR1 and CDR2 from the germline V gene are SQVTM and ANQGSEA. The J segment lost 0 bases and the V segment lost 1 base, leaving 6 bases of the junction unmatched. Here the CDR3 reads CSVEGGGQGPNYGYTF. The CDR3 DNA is TGCAGCGTTGAAGGCGGCGGACAGGGGCCTAACTATGGCTACACCTTC.

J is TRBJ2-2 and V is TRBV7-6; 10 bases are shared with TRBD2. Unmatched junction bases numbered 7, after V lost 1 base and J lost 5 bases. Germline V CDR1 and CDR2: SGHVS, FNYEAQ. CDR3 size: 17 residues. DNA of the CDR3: TGTGCCAGCAGCTTAGGGACTAGCGGTGTGGGTACCGGGGAGCTGTTTTTT. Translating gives CASSLGTSGVGTGELFF.

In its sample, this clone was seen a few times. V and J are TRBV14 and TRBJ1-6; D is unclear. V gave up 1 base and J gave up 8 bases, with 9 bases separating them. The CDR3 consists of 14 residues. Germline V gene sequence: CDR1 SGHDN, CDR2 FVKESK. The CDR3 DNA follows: TGTGCCAGCAGCCAAGGCAGGTTCCATTCACCCCTCCACTTT. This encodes CASSQGRFHSPLHF.

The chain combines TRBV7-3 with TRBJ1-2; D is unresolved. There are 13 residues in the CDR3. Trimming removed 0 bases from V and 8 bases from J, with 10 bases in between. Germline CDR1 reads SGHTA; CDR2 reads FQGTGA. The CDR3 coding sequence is TGTGCCAGCAGCTTAACGTTAATCTCCGGCTACACCTTC. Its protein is CASSLTLISGYTF.

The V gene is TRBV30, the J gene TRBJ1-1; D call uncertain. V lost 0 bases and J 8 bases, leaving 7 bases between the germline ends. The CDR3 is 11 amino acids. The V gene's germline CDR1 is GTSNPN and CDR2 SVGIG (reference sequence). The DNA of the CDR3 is TGTGCCTGGAGTGTAGCAAACGAAGCTTTCTTT. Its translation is CAWSVANEAFF.

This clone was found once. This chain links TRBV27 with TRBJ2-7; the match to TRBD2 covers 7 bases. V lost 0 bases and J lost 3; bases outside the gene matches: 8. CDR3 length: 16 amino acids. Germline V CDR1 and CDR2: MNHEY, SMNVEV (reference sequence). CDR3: CASSLSPGGRHYEQYF. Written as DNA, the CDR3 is TGTGCCAGCAGTTTATCCCCCGGGGGGAGACACTACGAGCAGTACTTC.

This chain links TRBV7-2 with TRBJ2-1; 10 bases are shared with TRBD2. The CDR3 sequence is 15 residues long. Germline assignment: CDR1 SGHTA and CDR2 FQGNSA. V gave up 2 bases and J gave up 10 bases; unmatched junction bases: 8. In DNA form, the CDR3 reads TGTGCCAGCAGCTTAAGGCTAGCGGGAGCAGAGGAGCAGTTCTTC. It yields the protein CASSLRLAGAEEQFF.

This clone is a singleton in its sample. The CDR3 DNA follows: TGTGCCAGCTCACCGGATGCCGGGACAAGTAATGAAAAACTGTTTTTT. It codes for CASSPDAGTSNEKLFF. The chain links TRBV18 to TRBJ1-4; D perhaps matches TRBD1 (6 bases). The CDR3 is 16 amino acids. Trimming pared 3 bases from V and 4 bases from J, leaving 15 bases between. Germline V gives CDR1 KGHSH, CDR2 LQKENI.

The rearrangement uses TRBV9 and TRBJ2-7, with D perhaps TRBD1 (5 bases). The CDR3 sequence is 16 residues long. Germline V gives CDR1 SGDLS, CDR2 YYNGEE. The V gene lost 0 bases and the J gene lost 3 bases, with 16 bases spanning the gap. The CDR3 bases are TGTGCCAGCAGCGTAGGACACACAGGTGCCGTCTACGAGCAGTACTTC. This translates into CASSVGHTGAVYEQYF.

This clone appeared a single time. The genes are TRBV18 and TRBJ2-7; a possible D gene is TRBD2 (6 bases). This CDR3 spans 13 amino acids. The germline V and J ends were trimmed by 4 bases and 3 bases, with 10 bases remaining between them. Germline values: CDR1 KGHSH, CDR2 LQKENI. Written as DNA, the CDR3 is TGTGCCAGCTCACTCCCGGAGGGCTACGAGCAGTACTTC. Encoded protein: CASSLPEGYEQYF.

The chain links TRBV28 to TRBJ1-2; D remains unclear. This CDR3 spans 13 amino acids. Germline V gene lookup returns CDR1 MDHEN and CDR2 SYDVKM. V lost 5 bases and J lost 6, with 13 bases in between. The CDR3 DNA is TGTGCCAGCAGTAGCCCCCAGACAAATGGCTACACCTTC. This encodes CASSSPQTNGYTF.

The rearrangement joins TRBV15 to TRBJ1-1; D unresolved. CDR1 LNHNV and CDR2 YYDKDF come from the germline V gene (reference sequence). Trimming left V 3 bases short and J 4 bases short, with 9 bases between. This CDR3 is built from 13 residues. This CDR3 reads CATSRGWVTEAFF. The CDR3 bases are TGTGCCACCAGCAGGGGCTGGGTCACTGAAGCTTTCTTT.

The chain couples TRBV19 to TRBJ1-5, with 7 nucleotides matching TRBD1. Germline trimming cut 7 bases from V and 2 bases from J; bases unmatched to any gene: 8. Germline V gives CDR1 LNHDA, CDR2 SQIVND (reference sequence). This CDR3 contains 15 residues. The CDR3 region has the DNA TGTGCCAGTACGGGAGACAGGGCGGGCAATCAGCCCCAGCATTTT. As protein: CASTGDRAGNQPQHF.

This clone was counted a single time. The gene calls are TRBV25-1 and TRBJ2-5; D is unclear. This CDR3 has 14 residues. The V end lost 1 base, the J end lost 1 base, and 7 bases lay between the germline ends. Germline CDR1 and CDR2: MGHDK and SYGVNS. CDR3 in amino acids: CASSESAVQETQYF. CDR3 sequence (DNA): TGTGCCAGCAGTGAATCTGCAGTCCAAGAGACCCAGTACTTC.

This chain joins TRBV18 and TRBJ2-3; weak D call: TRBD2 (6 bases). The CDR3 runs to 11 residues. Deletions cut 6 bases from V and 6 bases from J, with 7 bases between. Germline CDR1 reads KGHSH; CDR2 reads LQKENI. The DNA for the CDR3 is TGTGCCAGCTCCCGGGGGGATACGCAGTATTTT. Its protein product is CASSRGDTQYF.

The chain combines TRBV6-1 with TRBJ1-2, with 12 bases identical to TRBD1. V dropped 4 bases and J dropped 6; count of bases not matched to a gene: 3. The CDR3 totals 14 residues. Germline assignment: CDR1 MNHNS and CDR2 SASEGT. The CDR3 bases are TGTGCCAGCAGTGGGGACAGGGGGCTAGATGGCTACACCTTC. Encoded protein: CASSGDRGLDGYTF.

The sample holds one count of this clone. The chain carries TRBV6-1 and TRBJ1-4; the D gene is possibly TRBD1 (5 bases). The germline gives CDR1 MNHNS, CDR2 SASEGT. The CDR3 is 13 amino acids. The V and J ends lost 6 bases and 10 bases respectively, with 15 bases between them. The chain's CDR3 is CASSGPGRGKLFF. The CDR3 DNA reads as TGTGCCAGCAGCGGCCCTGGGAGGGGAAAACTGTTTTTT.

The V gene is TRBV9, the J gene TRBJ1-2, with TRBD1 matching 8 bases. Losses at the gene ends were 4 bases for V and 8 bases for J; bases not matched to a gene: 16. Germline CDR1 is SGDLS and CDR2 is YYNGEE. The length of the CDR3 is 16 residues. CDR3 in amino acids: CASSRSQTGEIQGYTF. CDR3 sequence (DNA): TGTGCCAGCAGCCGAAGTCAGACAGGGGAGATTCAAGGCTACACCTTC.